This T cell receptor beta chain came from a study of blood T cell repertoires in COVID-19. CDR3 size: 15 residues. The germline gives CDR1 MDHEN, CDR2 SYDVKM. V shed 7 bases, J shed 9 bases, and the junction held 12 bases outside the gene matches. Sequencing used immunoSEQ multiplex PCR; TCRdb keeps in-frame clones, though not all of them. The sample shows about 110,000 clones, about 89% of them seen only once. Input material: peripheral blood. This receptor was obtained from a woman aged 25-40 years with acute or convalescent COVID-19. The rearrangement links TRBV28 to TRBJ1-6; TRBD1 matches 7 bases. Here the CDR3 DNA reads TGTGCCAGCACCCTAACCGGGACAGACTTTTCACCCCTCCACTTT. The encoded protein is CASTLTGTDFSPLHF.